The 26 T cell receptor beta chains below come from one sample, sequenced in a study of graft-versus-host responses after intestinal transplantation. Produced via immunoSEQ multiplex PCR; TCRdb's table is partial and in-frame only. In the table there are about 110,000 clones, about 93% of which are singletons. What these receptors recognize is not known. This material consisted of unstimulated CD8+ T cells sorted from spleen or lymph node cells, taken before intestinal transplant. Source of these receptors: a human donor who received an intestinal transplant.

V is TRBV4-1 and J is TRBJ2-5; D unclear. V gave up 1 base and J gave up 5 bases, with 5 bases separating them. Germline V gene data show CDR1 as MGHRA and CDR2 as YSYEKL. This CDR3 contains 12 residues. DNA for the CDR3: TGCGCCAGCAGCCAAGTGTCCGAGACCCAGTACTTC. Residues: CASSQVSETQYF.

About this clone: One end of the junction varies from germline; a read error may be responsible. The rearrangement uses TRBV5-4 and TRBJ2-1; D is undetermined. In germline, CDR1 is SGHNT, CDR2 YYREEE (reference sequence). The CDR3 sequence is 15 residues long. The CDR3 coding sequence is TGTGCCAGCAACTTGGACGGAACACCTTTTGGTGAGCAGTTCTTC. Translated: CASNLDGTPFGEQFF.

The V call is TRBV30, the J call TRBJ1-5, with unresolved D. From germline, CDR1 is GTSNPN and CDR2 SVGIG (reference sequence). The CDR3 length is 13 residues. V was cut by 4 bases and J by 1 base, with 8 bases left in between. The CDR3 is CAWTIGSNQPQHF. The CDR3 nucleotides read TGTGCCTGGACCATAGGGAGCAATCAGCCCCAGCATTTT.

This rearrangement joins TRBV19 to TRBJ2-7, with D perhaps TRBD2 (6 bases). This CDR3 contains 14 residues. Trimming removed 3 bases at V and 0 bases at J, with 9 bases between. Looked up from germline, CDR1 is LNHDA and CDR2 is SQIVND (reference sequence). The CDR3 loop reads CASSMSGPSYEQYF. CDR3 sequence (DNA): TGTGCCAGTAGTATGAGCGGGCCCTCCTACGAGCAGTACTTC.

The CDR3 sequence is CASSIPGVYEQYF. CDR3 in DNA: TGTGCCAGTAGTATTCCCGGGGTATACGAGCAGTACTTC. V is TRBV19 and J is TRBJ2-7; TRBD2 might be the D (5 bases). The CDR3 extends over 13 amino acids. The V end lost 3 bases, the J end lost 4 bases, and 10 bases lay between the germline ends. CDR1 and CDR2 from the germline V gene are LNHDA and SQIVND (reference sequence).

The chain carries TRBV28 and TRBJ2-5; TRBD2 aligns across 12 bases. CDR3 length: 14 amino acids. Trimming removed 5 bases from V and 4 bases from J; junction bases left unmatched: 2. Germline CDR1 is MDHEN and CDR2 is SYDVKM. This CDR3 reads CASSPGLAGETQYF. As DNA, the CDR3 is TGTGCCAGCAGTCCGGGACTAGCGGGAGAGACCCAGTACTTC.

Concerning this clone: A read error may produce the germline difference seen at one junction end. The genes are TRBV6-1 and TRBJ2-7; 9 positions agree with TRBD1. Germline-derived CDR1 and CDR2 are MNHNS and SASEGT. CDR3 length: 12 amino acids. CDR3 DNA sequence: TGTGCCAGCAGTGACTTGGACAGGGGTATGGACTTC. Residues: CASSDLDRGMDF.

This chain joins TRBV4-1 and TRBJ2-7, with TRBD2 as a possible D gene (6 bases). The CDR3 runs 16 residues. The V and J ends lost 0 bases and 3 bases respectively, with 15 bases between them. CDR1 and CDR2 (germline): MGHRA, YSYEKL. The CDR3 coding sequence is TGCGCCAGCAGCCAAGATCACGGGGGACTTGACTACGAGCAGTACTTC. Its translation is CASSQDHGGLDYEQYF.

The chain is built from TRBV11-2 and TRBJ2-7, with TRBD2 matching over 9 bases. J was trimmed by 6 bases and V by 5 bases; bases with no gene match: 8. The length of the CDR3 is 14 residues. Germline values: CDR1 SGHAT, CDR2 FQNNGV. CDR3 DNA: TGTGCCAGCAGCCCTCCCGGGACTAGCACCGAGCAGTACTTC. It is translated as CASSPPGTSTEQYF.

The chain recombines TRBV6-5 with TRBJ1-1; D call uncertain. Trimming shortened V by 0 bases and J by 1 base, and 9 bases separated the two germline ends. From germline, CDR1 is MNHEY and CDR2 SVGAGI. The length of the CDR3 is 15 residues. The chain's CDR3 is CASSYSFGPNTEAFF. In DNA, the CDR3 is TGTGCCAGCAGTTACTCTTTCGGACCGAACACTGAAGCTTTCTTT.

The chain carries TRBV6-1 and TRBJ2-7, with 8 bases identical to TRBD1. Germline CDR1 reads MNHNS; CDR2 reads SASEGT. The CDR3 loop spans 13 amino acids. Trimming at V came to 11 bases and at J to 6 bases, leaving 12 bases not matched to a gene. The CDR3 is CAGSTGALTEQYF. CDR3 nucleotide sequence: TGTGCCGGGTCGACAGGGGCCCTTACCGAGCAGTACTTC.

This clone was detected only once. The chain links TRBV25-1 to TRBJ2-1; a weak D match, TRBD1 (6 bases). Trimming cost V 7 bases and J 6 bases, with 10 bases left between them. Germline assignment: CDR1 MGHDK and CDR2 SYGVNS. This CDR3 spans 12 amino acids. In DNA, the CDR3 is TGTGCCAGCACCCTACAGGGCAATGAGCAGTTCTTC. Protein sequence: CASTLQGNEQFF.

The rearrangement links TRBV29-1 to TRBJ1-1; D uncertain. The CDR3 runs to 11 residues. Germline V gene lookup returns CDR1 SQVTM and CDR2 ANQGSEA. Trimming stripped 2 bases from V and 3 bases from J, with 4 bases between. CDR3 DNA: TGCAGCGTTGAACGAGACACTGAAGCTTTCTTT. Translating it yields CSVERDTEAFF.

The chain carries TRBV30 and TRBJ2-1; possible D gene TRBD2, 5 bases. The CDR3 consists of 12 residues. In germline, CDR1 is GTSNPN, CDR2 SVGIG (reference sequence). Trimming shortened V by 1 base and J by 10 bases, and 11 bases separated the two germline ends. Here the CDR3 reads CAWSDSVREQFF. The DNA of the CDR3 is TGTGCCTGGAGTGATAGCGTCAGGGAGCAGTTCTTC. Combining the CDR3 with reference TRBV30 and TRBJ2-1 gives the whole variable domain SQTIHQWPATLVQPVGSPLSLECTVEGTSNPNLYWYRQAAGRGLQLLFYSVGIGQISSEVPQNLSASRPQDRQFILSSKKLLLSDSGFYLCAWSDSVREQFFGPGTRLTVL.

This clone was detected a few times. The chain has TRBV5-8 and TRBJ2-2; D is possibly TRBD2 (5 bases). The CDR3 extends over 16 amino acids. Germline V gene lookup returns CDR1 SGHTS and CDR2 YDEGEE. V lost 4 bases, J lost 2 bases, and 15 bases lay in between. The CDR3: CASSRADYLNTGELFF. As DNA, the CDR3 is TGTGCCAGCAGCCGGGCCGACTACCTCAACACCGGGGAGCTGTTTTTT.

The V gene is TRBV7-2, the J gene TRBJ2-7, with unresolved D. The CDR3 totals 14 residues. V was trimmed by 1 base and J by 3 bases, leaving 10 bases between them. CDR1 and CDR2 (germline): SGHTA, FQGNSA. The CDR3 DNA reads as TGTGCCAGCAGCTTAGGTGGCGTCAACTACGAGCAGTACTTC. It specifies CASSLGGVNYEQYF.

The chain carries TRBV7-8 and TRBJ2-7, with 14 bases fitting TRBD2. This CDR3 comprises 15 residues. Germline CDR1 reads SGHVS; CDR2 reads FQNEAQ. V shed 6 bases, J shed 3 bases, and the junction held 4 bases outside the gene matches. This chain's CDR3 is CASSPGLAGGYEQYF. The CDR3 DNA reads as TGTGCCAGCAGTCCCGGACTAGCGGGAGGCTACGAGCAGTACTTC. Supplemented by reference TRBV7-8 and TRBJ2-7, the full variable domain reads GAGVSQSPRYKVAKRGQDVALRCDPISGHVSLFWYQQALGQGPEFLTYFQNEAQLDKSGLPSDRFFAERPEGSVSTLKIQRTQQEDSAVYLCASSPGLAGGYEQYFGPGTRLTVT.

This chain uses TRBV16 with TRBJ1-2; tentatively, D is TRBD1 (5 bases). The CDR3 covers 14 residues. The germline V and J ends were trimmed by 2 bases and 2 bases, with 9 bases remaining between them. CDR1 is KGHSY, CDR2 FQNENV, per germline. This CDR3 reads CASSQGAKNYGYTF. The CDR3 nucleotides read TGTGCCAGCAGCCAAGGGGCTAAAAACTATGGCTACACCTTC. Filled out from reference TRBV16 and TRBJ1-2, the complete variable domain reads GEEVAQTPKHLVRGEGQKAKLYCAPIKGHSYVFWYQQVLKNEFKFLISFQNENVFDETGMPKERFSAKCLPNSPCSLEIQATKLEDSAVYFCASSQGAKNYGYTFGSGTRLTVV.

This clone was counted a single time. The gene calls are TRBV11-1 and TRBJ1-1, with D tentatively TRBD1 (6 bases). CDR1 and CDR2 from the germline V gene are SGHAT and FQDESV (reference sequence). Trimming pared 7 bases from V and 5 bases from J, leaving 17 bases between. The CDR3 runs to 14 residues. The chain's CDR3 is CASTPGGARTEAFF. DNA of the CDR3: TGTGCCAGCACCCCGGGGGGGGCAAGGACTGAAGCTTTCTTT.

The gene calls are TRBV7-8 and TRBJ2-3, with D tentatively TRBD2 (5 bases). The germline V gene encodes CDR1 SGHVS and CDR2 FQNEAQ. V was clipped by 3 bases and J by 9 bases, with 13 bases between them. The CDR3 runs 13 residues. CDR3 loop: CASSLGPPSTQYF. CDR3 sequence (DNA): TGTGCCAGCAGCTTGGGCCCTCCTAGCACGCAGTATTTT.

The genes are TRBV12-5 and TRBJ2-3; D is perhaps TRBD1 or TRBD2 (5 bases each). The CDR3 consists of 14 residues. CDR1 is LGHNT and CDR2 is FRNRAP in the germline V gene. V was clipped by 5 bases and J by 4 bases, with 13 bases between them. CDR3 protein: CASGPGPVPDTQYF. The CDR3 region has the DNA TGTGCTAGTGGTCCGGGGCCGGTTCCAGATACGCAGTATTTT.

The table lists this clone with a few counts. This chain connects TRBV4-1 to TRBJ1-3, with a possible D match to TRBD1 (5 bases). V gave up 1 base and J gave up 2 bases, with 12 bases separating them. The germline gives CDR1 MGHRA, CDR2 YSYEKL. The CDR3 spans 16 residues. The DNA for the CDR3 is TGCGCCAGCAGCCAAGTAGTAACGGACACTGGAAACACCATATATTTT. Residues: CASSQVVTDTGNTIYF.

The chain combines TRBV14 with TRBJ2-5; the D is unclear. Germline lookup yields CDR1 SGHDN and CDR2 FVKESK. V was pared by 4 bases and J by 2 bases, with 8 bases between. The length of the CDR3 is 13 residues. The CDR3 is CASSLEEQETQYF. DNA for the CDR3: TGTGCCAGCAGCCTCGAGGAACAAGAGACCCAGTACTTC.

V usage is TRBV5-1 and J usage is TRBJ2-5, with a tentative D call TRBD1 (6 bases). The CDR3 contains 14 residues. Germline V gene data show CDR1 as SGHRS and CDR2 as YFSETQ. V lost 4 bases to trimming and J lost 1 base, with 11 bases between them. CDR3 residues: CASSPLGAQETQYF. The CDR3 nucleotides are TGCGCCAGCAGCCCCCTGGGGGCCCAAGAGACCCAGTACTTC.

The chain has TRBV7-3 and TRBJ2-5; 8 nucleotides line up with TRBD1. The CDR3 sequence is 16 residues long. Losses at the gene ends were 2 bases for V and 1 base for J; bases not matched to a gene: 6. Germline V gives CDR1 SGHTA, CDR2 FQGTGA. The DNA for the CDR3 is TGTGCCAGCAGCTTATATGTCGGACAGGGCCAAGAGACCCAGTACTTC. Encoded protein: CASSLYVGQGQETQYF.

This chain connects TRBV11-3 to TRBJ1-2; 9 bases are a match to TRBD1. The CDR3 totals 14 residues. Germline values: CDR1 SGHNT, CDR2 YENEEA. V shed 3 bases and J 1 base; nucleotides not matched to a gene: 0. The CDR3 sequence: CASSLGQGNYGYTF. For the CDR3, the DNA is TGTGCCAGCAGCTTGGGACAGGGTAACTATGGCTACACCTTC. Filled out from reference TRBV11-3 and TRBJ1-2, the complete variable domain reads EAGVVQSPRYKIIEKKQPVAFWCNPISGHNTLYWYLQNLGQGPELLIRYENEEAVDDSQLPKDRFSAERLKGVDSTLKIQPAELGDSAVYLCASSLGQGNYGYTFGSGTRLTVV.